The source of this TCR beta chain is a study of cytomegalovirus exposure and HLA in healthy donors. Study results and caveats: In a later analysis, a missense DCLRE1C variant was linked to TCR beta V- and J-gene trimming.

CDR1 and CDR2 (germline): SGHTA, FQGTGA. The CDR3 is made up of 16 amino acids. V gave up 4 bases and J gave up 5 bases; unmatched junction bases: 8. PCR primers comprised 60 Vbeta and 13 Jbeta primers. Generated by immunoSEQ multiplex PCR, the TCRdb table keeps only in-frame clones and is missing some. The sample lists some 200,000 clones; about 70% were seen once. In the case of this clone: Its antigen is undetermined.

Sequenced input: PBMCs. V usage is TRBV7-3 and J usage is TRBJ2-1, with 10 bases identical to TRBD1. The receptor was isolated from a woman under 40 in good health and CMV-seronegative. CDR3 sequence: CASSSWTGGVDNEQFF. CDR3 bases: TGTGCCAGCAGCTCCTGGACAGGGGGGGTTGACAATGAGCAGTTCTTC. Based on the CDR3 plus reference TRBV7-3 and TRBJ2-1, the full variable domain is GAGVSQTPSNKVTEKGKYVELRCDPISGHTALYWYRQSLGQGPEFLIYFQGTGAADDSGLPNDRFFAVRPEGSVSTLKIQRTERGDSAVYLCASSSWTGGVDNEQFFGPGTRLTVL.